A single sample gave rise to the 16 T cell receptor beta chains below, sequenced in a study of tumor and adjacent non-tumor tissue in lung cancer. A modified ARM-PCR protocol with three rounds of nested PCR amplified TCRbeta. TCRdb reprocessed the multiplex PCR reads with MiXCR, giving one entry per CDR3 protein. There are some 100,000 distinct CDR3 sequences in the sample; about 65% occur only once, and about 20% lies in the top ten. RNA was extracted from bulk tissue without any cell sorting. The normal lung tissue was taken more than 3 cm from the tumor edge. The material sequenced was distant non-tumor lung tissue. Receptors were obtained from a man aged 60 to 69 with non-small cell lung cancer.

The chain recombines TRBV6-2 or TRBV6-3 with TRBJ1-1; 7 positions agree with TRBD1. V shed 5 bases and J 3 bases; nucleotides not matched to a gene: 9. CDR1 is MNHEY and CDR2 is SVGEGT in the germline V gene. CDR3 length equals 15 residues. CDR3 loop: CASSKRQGLDTEAFF. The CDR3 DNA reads TGTGCCAGCAGTAAACGACAGGGATTGGACACTGAAGCTTTCTTT.

The CDR3 loop reads CASRPRGGSSADIQYF. The CDR3 bases are TGTGCCAGCAGACCGAGGGGTGGATCTAGCGCAGATATACAGTATTTT. The V gene is TRBV11-3, the J gene TRBJ2-3; weak D call: TRBD2 (6 bases). Trimming removed 6 bases from V and 12 bases from J, with 28 bases in between. Germline CDR1 reads SGHNT; CDR2 reads YENEEA. The CDR3 contains 16 residues.

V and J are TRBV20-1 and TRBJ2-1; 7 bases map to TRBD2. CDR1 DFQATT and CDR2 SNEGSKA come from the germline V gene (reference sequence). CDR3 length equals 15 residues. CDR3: CNVPVSLAEYNEQFF. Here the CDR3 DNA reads TGCAATGTTCCAGTAAGCCTAGCGGAATACAATGAGCAGTTCTTC.

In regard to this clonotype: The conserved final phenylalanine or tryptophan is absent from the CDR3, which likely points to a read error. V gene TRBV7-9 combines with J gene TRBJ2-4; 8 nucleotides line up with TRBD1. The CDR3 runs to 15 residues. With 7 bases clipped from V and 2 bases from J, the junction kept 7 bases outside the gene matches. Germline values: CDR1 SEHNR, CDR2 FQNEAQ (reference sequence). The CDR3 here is CASTPTGGTKNIQYL. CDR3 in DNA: TGTGCCAGCACTCCTACAGGGGGGACCAAAAACATTCAGTACTTG.

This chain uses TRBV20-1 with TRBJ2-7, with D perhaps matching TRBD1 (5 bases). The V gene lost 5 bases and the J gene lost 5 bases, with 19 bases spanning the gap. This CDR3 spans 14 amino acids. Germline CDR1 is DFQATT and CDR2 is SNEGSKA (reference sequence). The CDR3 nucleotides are TGCAGTGCTCCTTCACGACAGAGCATCAACGAGCAGTACTTC. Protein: CSAPSRQSINEQYF.

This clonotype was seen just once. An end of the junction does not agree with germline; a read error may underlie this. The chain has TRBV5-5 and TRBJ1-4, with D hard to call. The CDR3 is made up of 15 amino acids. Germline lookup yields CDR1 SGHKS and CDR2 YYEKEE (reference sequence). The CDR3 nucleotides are TGTACCAGCAGCACGACGCAGATAACTAATGAAAAACTGTTTTTT. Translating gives CTSSTTQITNEKLFF.

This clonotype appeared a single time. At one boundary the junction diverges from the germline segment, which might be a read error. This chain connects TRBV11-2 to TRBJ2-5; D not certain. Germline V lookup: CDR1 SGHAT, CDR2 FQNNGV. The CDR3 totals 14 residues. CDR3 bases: TGTGCCAGCAGCCCAAGCAGTACCCATGGGGTCCAGTGCTTC. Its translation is CASSPSSTHGVQCF.

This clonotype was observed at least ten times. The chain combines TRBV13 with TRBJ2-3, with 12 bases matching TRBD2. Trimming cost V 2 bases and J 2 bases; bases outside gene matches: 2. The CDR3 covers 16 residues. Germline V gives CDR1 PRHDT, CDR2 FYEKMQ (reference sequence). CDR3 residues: CASSLRTSGTTDTQYF. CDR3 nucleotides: TGTGCCAGCAGCTTACGGACTAGCGGGACCACAGATACGCAGTATTTT.

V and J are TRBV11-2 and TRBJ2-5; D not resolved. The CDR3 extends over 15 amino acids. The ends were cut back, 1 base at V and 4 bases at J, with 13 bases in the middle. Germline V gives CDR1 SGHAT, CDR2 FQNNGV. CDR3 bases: TGTGCCAGCAGCTTAGTCCCCTCAGGATTAGAGACCCAGTACTTC. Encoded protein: CASSLVPSGLETQYF.

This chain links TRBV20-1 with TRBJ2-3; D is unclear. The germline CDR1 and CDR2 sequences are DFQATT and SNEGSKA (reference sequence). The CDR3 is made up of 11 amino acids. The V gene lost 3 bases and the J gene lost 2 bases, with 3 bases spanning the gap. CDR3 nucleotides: TGCAGTGCTAGTCTCACAGATACGCAGTATTTT. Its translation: CSASLTDTQYF.

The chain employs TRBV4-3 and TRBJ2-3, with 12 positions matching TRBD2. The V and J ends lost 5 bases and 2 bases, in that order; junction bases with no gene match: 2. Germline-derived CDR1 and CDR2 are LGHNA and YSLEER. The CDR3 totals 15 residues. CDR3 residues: CASSWTSGDTDTQYF. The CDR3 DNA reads TGCGCCAGCAGCTGGACTAGCGGGGACACAGATACGCAGTATTTT.

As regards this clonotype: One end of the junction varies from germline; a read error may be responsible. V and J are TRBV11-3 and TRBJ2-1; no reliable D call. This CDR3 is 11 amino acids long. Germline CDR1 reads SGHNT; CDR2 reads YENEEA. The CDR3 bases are TGTGCCATCGGCGAGGCGCATGAGCAATTCTTC. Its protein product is CAIGEAHEQFF.

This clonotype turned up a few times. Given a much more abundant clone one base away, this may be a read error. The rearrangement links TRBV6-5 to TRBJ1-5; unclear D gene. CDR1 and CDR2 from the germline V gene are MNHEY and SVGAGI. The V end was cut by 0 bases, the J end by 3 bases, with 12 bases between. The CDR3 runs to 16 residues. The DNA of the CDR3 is TGTGCCAGCAGTTACTCGTCCCAAGTTAACAATCAGCCCCAGCATTTT. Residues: CASSYSSQVNNQPQHF.

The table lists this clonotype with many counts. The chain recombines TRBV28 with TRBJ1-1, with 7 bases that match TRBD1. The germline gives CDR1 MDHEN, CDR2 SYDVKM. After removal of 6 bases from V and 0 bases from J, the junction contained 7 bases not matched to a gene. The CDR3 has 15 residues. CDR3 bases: TGTGCCAGCAGCTTGGCCGGGACAGTGAACACTGAAGCTTTCTTT. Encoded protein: CASSLAGTVNTEAFF.

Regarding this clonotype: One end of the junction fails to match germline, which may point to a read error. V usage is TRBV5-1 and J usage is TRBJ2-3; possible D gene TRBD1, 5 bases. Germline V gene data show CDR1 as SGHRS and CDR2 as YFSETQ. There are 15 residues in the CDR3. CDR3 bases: TGCGCCAGCAGCTTGGGAGGCAGGGCCCCAGATATGCAGTATTTT. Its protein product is CASSLGGRAPDMQYF.

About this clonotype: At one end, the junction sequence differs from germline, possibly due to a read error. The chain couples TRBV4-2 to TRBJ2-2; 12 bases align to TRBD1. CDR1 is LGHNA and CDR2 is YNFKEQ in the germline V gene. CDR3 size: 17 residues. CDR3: CASSQEGTGGAVGEQFF. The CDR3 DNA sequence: TGTGCTAGCAGCCAGGAAGGGACAGGGGGCGCGGTCGGGGAGCAGTTTTTT.